These T cell receptor beta chains were read from a single sample in a study of blood T cell repertoires in COVID-19. Sequenced by immunoSEQ multiplex PCR; TCRdb stores in-frame clones only, minus some. The sample lists under 300,000 clones, 90% occurring once. Sequencing used peripheral blood. The source is a woman aged 55-70 years with COVID-19, enrolled during active disease. Each CDR3 is given without its conserved first and last residue. A D gene is named only where the DNA matches it firmly.

d_call v_call cdr3_aa
. TRBV11-1 ASSLGGTGKAETQY
TRBD1 TRBV7-8 ASSKRVQGATEAF
. TRBV10-3 ATRRDLGYEQY
. TRBV4-1 ASSQDTGSSYEQY
. TRBV5-1 ASSPGQRGHTGELF
TRBD2 TRBV7-9 ASSPASGAQETQY
TRBD1 TRBV6-5 ASSSGTGNSPLH
. TRBV15 ATSRDRTAAYGYT
. TRBV2 ASRAPRGFNQPQH
TRBD1 TRBV7-2 AKRQGNSPLH
TRBD1 TRBV7-8 ASSKGQYTEAF
TRBD1 TRBV30 AWSQARDSYGYT
TRBD2 TRBV30 AWRPGLAYNEQF
. TRBV18 ASSDIGRVGNTIY
. TRBV7-6 ASSLVAYNEQF
TRBD1 TRBV9 ASSDTGAGGGYGYT
. TRBV10-3 AIRDSSYNEQF
. TRBV7-9 ASSLLAGYTEAF
. TRBV19 ASRGEVTGNTIY
TRBD1 TRBV18 ASSPSPGGTGELF
. TRBV5-1 ASSLDTNTGELF
TRBD2 TRBV19 ASSREGYEQY
. TRBV28 ASSYGSEAF
TRBD1 TRBV6-2/TRBV6-3 ASSTYADRGEYGYT
TRBD1 TRBV19 ASSADDRGPYQPQH